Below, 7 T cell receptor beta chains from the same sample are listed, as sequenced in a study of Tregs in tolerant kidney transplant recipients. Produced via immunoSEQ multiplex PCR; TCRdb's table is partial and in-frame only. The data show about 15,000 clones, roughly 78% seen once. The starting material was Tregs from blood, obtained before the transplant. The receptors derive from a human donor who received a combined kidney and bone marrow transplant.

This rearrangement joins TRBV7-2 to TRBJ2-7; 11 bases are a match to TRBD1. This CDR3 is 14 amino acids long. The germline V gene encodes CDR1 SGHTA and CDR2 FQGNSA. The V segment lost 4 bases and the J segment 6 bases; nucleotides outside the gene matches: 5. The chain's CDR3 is CASSWTGGVFEQYF. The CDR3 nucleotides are TGTGCCAGCAGCTGGACAGGGGGCGTTTTCGAGCAGTACTTC.

CDR3 sequence reads: CASSSRLVKTGELFF. CDR3 in DNA: TGTGCCAGCAGTTCCAGACTAGTGAAGACCGGGGAGCTGTTTTTT. The V call is TRBV11-2, the J call TRBJ2-2; tentative D call: TRBD2 (6 bases). This CDR3 has 15 amino acids. Germline V CDR1 and CDR2: SGHAT, FQNNGV. V was clipped by 6 bases and J by 5 bases, with 16 bases between them.

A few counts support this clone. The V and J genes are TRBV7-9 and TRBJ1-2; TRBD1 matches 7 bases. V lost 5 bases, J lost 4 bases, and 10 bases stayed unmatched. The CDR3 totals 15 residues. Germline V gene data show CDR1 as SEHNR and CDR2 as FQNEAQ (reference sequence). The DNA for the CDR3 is TGTGCCAGCAGCGGGGCTAACAGGGGAGGCTATGGCTACACCTTC. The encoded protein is CASSGANRGGYGYTF.

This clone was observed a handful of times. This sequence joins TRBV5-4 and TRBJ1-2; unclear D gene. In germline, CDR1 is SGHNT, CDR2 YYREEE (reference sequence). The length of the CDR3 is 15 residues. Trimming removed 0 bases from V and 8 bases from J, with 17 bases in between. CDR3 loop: CASSLGTSGGYGYTF. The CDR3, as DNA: TGTGCCAGCAGCTTGGGGACCTCGGGAGGGTACGGCTACACCTTC.

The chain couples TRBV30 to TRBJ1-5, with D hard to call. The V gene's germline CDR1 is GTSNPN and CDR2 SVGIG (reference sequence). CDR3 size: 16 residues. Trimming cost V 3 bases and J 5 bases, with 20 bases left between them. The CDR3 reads CAWRRKGEGGYQPQHF. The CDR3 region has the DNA TGTGCCTGGAGGCGGAAGGGAGAGGGTGGGTATCAGCCCCAGCATTTT.

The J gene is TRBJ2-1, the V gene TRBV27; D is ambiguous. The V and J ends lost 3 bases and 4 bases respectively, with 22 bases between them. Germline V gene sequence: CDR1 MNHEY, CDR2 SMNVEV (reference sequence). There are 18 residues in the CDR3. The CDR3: CASSFYGLTPALYNEQFF. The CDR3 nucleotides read TGTGCCAGCAGTTTCTACGGTCTGACTCCCGCACTATACAATGAGCAGTTCTTC.

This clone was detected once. The CDR3 here is CASSTRSGRGTYEQYF. For the CDR3, the DNA is TGTGCCAGTAGTACACGTAGCGGGAGAGGGACCTACGAGCAGTACTTC. V is TRBV19 and J is TRBJ2-7; 9 bases line up with TRBD2. Germline V gene sequence: CDR1 LNHDA, CDR2 SQIVND (reference sequence). The CDR3 sequence is 16 residues long. Trimming cost V 4 bases and J 2 bases; bases outside gene matches: 9.